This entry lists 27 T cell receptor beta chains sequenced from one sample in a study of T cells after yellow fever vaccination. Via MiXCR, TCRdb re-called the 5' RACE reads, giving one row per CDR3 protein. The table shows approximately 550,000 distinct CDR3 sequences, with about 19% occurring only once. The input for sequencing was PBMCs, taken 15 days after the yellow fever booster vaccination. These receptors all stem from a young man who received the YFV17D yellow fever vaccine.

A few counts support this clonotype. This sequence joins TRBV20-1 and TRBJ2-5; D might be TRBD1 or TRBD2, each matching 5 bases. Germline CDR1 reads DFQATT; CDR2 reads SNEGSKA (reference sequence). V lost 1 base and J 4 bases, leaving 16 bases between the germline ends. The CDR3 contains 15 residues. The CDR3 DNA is TGCAGTGCTAGAGTTTTCGGTTCTGGGGGAGAGACCCAGTACTTC. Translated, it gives CSARVFGSGGETQYF.

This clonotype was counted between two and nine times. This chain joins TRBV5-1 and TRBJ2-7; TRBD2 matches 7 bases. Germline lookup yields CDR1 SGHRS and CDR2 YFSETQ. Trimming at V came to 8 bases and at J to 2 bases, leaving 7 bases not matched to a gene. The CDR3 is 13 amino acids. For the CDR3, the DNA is TGCGCCAGTAATCCTGGGGGGGCCTACGAGCAGTACTTC. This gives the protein CASNPGGAYEQYF.

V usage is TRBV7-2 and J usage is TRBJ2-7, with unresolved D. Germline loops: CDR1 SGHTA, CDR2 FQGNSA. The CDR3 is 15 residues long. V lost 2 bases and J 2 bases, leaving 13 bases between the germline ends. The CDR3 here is CASSLRSSITYEQYF. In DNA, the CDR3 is TGTGCCAGCAGCTTACGGTCGAGTATTACCTACGAGCAGTACTTC.

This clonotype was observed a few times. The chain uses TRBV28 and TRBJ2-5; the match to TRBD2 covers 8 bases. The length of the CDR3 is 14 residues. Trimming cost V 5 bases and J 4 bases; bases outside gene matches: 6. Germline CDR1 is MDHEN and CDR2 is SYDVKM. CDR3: CASSPPGTRETQYF. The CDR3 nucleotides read TGTGCCAGCAGTCCACCCGGGACTAGAGAGACCCAGTACTTC.

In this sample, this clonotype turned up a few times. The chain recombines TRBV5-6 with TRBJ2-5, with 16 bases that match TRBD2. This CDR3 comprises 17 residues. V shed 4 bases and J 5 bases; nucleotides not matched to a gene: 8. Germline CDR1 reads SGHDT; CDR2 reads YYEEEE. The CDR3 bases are TGTGCCAGCAGCATTGGGACTAGCGGGAGGGCCCGGGAGACCCAGTACTTC. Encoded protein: CASSIGTSGRARETQYF.

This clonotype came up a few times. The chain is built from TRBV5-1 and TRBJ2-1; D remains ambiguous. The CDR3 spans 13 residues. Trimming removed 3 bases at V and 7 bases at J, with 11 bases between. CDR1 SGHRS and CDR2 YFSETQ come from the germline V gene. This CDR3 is CASSYQAANEQFF. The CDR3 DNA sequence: TGCGCCAGCAGCTACCAGGCAGCAAATGAGCAGTTCTTC.

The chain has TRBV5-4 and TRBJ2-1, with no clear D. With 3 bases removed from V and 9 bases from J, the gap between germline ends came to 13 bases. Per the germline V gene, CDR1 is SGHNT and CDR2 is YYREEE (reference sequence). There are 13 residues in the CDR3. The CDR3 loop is CASSSQRGAEQFF. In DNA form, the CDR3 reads TGTGCCAGCAGCTCCCAAAGAGGAGCTGAGCAGTTCTTC. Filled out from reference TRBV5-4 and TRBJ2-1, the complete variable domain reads ETGVTQSPTHLIKTRGQQVTLRCSSQSGHNTVSWYQQALGQGPQFIFQYYREEENGRGNFPPRFSGLQFPNYSSELNVNALELDDSALYLCASSSQRGAEQFFGPGTRLTVL.

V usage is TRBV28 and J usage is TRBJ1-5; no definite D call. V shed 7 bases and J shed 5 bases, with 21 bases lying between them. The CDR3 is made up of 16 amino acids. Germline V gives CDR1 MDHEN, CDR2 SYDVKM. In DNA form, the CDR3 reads TGTGCCAGCACACGGGCTTATACCTGGGAAGATCAGCCCCAGCATTTT. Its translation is CASTRAYTWEDQPQHF.

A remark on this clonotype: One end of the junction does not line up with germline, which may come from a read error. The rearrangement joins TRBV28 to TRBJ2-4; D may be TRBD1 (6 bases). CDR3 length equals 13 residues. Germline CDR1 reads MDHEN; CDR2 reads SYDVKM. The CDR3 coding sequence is TGTGCCAGCAGAACCGGGACACAGGGTGCGACTAACTTC. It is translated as CASRTGTQGATNF.

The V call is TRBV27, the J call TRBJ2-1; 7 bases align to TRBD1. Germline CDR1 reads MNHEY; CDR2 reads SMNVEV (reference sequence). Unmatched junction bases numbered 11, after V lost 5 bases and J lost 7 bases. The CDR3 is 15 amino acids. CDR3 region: CASSLRTGSANEQFF. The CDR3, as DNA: TGTGCCAGCAGTCTCCGGACAGGTAGTGCGAATGAGCAGTTCTTC.

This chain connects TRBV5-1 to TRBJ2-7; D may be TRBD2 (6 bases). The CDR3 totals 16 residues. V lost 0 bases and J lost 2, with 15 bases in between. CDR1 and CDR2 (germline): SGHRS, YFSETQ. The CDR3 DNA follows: TGCGCCAGCAGCTTGGTTCCGGGGGTAAAACCCTACGAGCAGTACTTC. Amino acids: CASSLVPGVKPYEQYF.

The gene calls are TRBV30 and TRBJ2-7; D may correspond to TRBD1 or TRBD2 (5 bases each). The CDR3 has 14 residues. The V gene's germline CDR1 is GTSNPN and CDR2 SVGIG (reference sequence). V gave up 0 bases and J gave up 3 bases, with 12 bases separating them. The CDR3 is CAWSVLGTHYEQYF. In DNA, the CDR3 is TGTGCCTGGAGTGTTTTGGGGACGCACTACGAGCAGTACTTC.

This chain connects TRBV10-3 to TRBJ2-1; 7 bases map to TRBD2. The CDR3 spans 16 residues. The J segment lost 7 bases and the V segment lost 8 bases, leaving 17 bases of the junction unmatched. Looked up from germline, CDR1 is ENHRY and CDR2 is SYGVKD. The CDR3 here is CAIENPSAGDLNEQFF. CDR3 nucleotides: TGTGCCATCGAGAACCCTTCCGCGGGAGATCTAAATGAGCAGTTCTTC.

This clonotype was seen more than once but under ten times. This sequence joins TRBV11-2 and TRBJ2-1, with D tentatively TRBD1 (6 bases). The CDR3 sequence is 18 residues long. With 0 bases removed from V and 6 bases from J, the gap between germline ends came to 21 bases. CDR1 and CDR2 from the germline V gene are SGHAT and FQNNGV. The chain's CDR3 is CASSLEGPRGGTVNEQFF. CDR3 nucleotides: TGTGCCAGCAGCTTAGAAGGCCCCAGGGGTGGTACAGTCAATGAGCAGTTCTTC.

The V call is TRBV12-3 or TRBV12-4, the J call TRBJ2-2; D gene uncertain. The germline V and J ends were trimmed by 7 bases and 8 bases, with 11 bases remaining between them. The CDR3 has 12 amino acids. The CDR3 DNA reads TGTGCCAGCACCGACGTCGGGGGGGAGCTGTTTTTT. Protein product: CASTDVGGELFF.

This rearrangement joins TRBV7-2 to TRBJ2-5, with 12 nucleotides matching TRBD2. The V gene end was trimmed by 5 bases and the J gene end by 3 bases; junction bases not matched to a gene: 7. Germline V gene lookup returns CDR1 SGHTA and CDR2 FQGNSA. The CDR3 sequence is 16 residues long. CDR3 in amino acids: CASSQWTSGTKETQYF. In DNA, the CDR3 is TGTGCCAGCAGCCAATGGACTAGCGGGACAAAAGAGACCCAGTACTTC.

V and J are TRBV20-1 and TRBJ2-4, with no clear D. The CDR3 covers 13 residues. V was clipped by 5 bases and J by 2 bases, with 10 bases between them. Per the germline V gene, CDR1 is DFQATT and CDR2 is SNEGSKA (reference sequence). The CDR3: CSAGIGTKNIQYF. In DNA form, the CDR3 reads TGCAGTGCTGGGATAGGGACCAAAAACATTCAGTACTTC.

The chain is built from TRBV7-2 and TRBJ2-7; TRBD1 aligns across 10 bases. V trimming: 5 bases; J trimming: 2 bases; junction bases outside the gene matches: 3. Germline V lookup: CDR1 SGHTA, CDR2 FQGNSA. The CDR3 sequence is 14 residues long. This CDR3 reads CASSTDRGTYEQYF. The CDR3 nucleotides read TGTGCCAGCAGCACGGACAGGGGGACCTACGAGCAGTACTTC.

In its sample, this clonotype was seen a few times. DNA for the CDR3: TGCGCCAGCAGCTTGCTAGCGGGAGGGCCACCCGAGCAGTACTTC. Its protein is CASSLLAGGPPEQYF. J is TRBJ2-7 and V is TRBV5-1; 12 bases map to TRBD2. The CDR3 contains 15 residues. Trimming at V came to 1 base and at J to 6 bases, leaving 5 bases not matched to a gene. Germline CDR1 reads SGHRS; CDR2 reads YFSETQ.

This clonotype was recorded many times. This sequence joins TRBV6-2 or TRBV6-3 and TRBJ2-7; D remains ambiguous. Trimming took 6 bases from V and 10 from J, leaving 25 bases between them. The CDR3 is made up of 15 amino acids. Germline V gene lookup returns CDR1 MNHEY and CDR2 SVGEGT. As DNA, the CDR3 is TGTGCCAGCAGCATGGGCTCCGCAACCACCGCGGTTCAGTACTTC. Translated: CASSMGSATTAVQYF.

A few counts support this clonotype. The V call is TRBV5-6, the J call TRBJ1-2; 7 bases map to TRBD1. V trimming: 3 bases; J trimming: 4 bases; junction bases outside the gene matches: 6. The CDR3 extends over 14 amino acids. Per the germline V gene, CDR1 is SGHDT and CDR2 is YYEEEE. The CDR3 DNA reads TGTGCCAGCAGCTCTACCGGGACAGCCTATGGCTACACCTTC. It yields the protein CASSSTGTAYGYTF.

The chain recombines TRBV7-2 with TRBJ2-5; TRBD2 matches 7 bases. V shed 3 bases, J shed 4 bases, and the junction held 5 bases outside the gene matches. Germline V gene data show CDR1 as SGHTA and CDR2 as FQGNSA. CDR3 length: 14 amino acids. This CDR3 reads CASSFSREGETQYF. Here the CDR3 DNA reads TGTGCCAGCAGCTTTTCTAGGGAGGGAGAGACCCAGTACTTC.

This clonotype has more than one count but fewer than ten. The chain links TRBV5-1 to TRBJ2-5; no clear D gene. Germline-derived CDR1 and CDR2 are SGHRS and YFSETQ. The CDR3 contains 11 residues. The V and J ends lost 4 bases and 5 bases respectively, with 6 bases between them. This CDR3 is CASSKGETQYF. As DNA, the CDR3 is TGCGCCAGCAGCAAGGGCGAGACCCAGTACTTC. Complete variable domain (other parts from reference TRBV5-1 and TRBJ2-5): KAGVTQTPRYLIKTRGQQVTLSCSPISGHRSVSWYQQTPGQGLQFLFEYFSETQRNKGNFPGRFSGRQFSNSRSEMNVSTLELGDSALYLCASSKGETQYFGPGTRLLVL.

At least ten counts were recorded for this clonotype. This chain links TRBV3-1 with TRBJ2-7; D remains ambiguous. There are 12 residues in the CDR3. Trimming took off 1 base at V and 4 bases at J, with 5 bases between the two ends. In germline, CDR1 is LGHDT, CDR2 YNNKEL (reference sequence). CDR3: CASSQVGYEQYF. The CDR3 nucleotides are TGTGCCAGCAGCCAAGTGGGGTACGAGCAGTACTTC.

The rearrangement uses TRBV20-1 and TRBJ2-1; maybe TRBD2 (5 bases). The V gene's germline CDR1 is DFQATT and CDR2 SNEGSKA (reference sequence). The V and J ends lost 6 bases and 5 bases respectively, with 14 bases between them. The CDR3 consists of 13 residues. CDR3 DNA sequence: TGCAGTGCGGCCCCGGCCGGGAACAATGAGCAGTTCTTC. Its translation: CSAAPAGNNEQFF.

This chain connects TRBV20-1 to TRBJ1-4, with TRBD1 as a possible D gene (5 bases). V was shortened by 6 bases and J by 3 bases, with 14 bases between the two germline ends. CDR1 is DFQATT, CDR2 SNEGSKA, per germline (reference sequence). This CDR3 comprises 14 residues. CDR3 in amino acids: CSATRGGPNEKLFF. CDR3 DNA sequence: TGCAGTGCGACCCGGGGGGGTCCTAATGAAAAACTGTTTTTT.

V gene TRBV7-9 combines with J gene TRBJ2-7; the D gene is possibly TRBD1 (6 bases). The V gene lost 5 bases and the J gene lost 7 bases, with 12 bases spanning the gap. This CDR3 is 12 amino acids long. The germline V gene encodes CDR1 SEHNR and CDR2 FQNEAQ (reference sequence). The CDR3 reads CASSPGTPEQYF. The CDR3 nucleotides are TGTGCCAGCAGCCCAGGGACACCAGAGCAGTACTTC.